Listed below are T cell receptor beta chains from one sample, sequenced in a study of T cell repertoires in cytomegalovirus infection. One entry per CDR3 protein, called by TCRdb with MiXCR from the reads. The repertoire holds around 450,000 distinct CDR3 sequences, with about 10% as singletons. The sample consisted of PBMCs. The receptors here all came from a human donor in good health (CMV status not recorded). Some clones in this sample may be carry-over from other donors' samples. Each CDR3 is given with its conserved first and last residue. D genes are given only for firm matches. Rows may omit the clone size; those that give it use once, few, many or a size class.

v_call,clone_size,d_call,j_call,cdr3_aa,cdr3_nt
TRBV28,few,TRBD2,TRBJ2-1,CAILGLAGPNEQFF,TGTGCCATCCTGGGACTAGCGGGCCCCAATGAGCAGTTCTTC
TRBV7-9,many,TRBD2,TRBJ2-1,CASSLIGAGGPDEQFF,TGTGCCAGCAGCTTAATCGGAGCGGGAGGGCCTGATGAGCAGTTCTTC
TRBV6-5,few,-,TRBJ2-7,CASGPKGGSYEQYF,TGTGCCAGCGGCCCCAAGGGGGGCTCCTACGAGCAGTACTTC
TRBV4-2,many,-,TRBJ1-2,CASSQEARGSYTF,TGTGCCAGCAGCCAAGAGGCCCGAGGGAGCTACACCTTC
TRBV7-2,many,TRBD1,TRBJ2-3,CASSSDRAGADTQYF,TGTGCCAGCAGCTCCGACAGGGCCGGGGCAGATACGCAGTATTTT
TRBV4-2,-,-,TRBJ1-4,CASKAGATNEKLFF,TGTGCCAGCAAGGCAGGGGCAACTAATGAAAAACTGTTTTTT
TRBV14,many,-,TRBJ1-1,CASSQGTASSTEAFF,TGTGCCAGCAGCCAAGGGACAGCGTCCAGCACTGAAGCTTTCTTT
TRBV5-1,many,-,TRBJ1-5,CASSSFPDSNQPQHF,TGCGCCAGCAGCTCTTTCCCCGATAGCAATCAGCCCCAGCATTTT
TRBV4-2,many,-,TRBJ2-1,CASSQSSDNSYNEQFF,TGTGCCAGCAGCCAGTCCTCTGATAACTCCTACAATGAGCAGTTCTTC
TRBV20-1,-,-,TRBJ2-7,CSARDGGHVSYEQYF,TGCAGTGCTAGAGATGGGGGACACGTCTCCTACGAGCAGTACTTC
TRBV27,-,-,TRBJ1-1,CASSSTTGRPEAFF,TGTGCCAGCAGTTCCACTACAGGGCGTCCTGAAGCTTTCTTT
TRBV6-5,-,TRBD1,TRBJ1-2,CASSYRTGGYGYTF,TGTGCCAGCAGTTACCGGACAGGGGGCTATGGCTACACCTTC
TRBV9,-,TRBD1,TRBJ2-5,CASSFDPGQGETQYF,TGTGCCAGCAGCTTCGATCCCGGACAGGGGGAGACCCAGTACTTC
TRBV7-6,many,-,TRBJ2-7,CASSLAPLRGGYRDYEQYF,TGTGCCAGCAGCTTAGCGCCGTTAAGGGGGGGATACAGGGACTACGAGCAGTACTTC
TRBV28,many,-,TRBJ1-1,CASSFPNWGDTEAFF,TGTGCCAGCAGTTTCCCAAACTGGGGTGACACTGAAGCTTTCTTT
TRBV9,few,-,TRBJ2-5,CASSVEGTPQETQYF,TGTGCCAGCAGCGTAGAGGGGACTCCTCAAGAGACCCAGTACTTC
TRBV7-9,many,-,TRBJ2-5,CASSSPLQLQETQYF,TGTGCCAGCAGCTCCCCCCTGCAGCTACAAGAGACCCAGTACTTC
TRBV9,few,-,TRBJ2-1,CASSADRTPEQFF,TGTGCCAGCAGCGCTGACAGGACCCCTGAGCAGTTCTTC
TRBV12-3/TRBV12-4,-,TRBD1,TRBJ1-3,CASSITGVGNTIYF,TGTGCCAGCAGTATAACAGGGGTTGGAAACACCATATATTTT
TRBV28,-,TRBD1,TRBJ1-4,CASRSQGTANEKLFF,TGTGCCAGCAGAAGCCAAGGGACAGCGAATGAAAAACTGTTTTTT
TRBV18,-,-,TRBJ2-7,CASSPGAPSSYEQYF,TGTGCCAGCTCACCAGGCGCTCCCAGCTCCTACGAGCAGTACTTC
TRBV4-2,-,-,TRBJ2-5,CASSQDWTSGETQYF,TGTGCCAGCAGCCAAGATTGGACCTCGGGGGAGACCCAGTACTTC
TRBV29-1,-,-,TRBJ2-3,CSVESAPPDSQYF,TGCAGCGTTGAATCGGCTCCGCCAGATTCGCAGTATTTT
TRBV11-3,many,-,TRBJ2-1,CASSLQGKEQFF,TGTGCCAGCAGCCTTCAGGGGAAGGAGCAGTTCTTC
TRBV5-1,many,-,TRBJ1-5,CASSLSPGGQPQHF,TGCGCCAGCAGCTTAAGCCCCGGGGGTCAGCCCCAGCATTTT
TRBV6-1,many,TRBD1,TRBJ2-7,CASSEAQWDRDSYEQYF,TGTGCCAGCAGTGAAGCGCAATGGGACAGAGACTCCTACGAGCAGTACTTC
TRBV15,many,-,TRBJ2-3,CATSTVGAPTDTQYF,TGTGCCACCAGCACGGTAGGGGCCCCCACAGATACGCAGTATTTT
TRBV25-1,many,-,TRBJ2-3,CASSPRGLRDTQYF,TGTGCCAGCAGCCCTCGGGGCCTAAGAGATACGCAGTATTTT
TRBV10-3,few,-,TRBJ1-1,CAINDWNTEAFF,TGTGCCATCAACGATTGGAACACTGAAGCTTTCTTT